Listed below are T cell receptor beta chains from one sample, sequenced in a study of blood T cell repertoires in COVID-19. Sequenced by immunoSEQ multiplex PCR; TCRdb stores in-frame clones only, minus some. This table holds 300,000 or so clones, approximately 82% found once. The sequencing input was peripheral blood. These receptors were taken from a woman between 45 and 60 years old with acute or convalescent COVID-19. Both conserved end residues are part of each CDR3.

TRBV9 CASSVTNFGGQFF
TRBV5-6 CASSRGLTGNSGQYF
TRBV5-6 CASSLDGYGYTF
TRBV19 CASNMGAAQHF
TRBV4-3 CASSQEPQGASGNTIYF
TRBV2 CASSRTGTEAFF
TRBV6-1 CASSSSELTGTAFF
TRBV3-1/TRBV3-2 CASSPTNRDFNEKLFF
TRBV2 CASSADSGFSSPLHF
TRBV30 CAWSVSGDQPQHF
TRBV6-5 CASSPGYGYTF
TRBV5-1 CASSWGDGLNTEAFF
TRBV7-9 CASTPVLAGEQFF
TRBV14 CASSLPGGLNEQFF
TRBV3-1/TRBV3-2 CASRRTSSETQYF
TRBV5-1 CASSLEGRGESYGYTF
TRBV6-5 CASTLAGETDTQYF
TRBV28 CASREGAVTEAFF
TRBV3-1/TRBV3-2 CASSQDAANYYGYTF
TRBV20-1 CSAGLNTEAFF
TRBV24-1 CATSDLEQGTPYEQYF
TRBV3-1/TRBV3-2 CASSQDGTSGSNEQFF
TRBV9 CASSPTGSSYNSPLHF
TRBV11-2 CASSLAGLGSKNIQYF
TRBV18 CASSPPSGGPYEQYF
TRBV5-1 CASSLDTGGYTEAFF
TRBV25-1 CASSNRLRGYTF
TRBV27 CASSPGTEYNEQFF
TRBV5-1 CASSWEGTGELFF
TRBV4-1 CASRQSTGNTIYF
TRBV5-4 CASSRGQGQGETQYF
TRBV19 CASLWTGETEAFF
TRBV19 CASIQVDSGNTIYF
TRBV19 CASSLTGARTSSYEQYF
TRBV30 CAHNRGQGPSSYEQYF
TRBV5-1 CASSLSGAFSRDEQYF
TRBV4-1 CASSQSIQGQPQHF
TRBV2 CASSGTTGGDGYTF
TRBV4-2 CASSASGGAYNEQFF
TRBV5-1 CASGLGRVPYEQYF